This TCR beta chain was observed in a study of siplizumab effects on memory and regulatory T cells. Study-level results: The average Treg-derived proportion among mappable alloreactive CD4+ clones was 55% to 80% with siplizumab versus about 28% in controls.

Sequencing was performed on unstimulated naive, memory, effector memory and TEMRA subsets derived from a few donor pairs. This CDR3 has 15 amino acids. Germline assignment: CDR1 LNHDA and CDR2 SQIVND (reference sequence). The ends lost 6 bases at V and 9 bases at J; junction bases unmatched: 9. Notes on this clone: Its matching antigen is unknown.

The data were produced by immunoSEQ multiplex PCR, yet TCRdb's version contains in-frame clones alone and is incomplete. The profile shows over 85,000 clones, roughly 97% of them singletons. Sequencing was done on a sample of naive CD4+ T cells sorted from blood. This chain joins TRBV19 and TRBJ2-1; 12 nucleotides match TRBD2. This TCR derives from a human donor in good health. In nucleotides, the CDR3 is TGTGCCAGTAGCACAGCTAGCGGGGGGGCTCGTGAGCAGTTCTTC. It specifies CASSTASGGAREQFF.